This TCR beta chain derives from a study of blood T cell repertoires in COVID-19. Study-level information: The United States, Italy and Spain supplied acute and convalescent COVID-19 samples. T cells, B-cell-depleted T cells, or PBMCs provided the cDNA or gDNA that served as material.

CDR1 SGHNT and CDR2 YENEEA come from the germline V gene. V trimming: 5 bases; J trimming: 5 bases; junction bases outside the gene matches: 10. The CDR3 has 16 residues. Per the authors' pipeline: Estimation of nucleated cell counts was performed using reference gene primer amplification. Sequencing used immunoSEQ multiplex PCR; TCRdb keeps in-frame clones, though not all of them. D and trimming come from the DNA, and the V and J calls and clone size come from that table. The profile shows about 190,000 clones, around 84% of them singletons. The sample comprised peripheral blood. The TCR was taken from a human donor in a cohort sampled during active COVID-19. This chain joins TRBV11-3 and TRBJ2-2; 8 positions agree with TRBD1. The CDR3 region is CASSQLRQGATGELFF. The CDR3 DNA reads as TGTGCCAGCAGCCAGCTACGGCAGGGGGCAACCGGGGAGCTGTTTTTT.